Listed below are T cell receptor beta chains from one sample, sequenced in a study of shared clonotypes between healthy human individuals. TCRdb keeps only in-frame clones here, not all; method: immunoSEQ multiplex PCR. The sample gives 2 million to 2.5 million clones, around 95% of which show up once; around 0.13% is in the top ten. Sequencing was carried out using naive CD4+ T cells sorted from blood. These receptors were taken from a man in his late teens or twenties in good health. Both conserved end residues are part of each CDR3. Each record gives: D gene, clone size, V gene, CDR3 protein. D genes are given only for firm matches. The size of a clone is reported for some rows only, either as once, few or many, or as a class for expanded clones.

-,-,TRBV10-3,CAISAPGLSNTGELFF
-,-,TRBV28,CASSPRPREKLFF
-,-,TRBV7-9,CASSLDAVNEQFF
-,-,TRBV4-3,CASSQDMATYNEQFF
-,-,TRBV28,CASRTHGAAYQPQHF
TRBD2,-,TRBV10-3,CAISLLAGDLYEQYF
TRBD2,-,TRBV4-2,CASSQGRAGTRDKTDTQYF
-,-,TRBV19,CASSIGVPYEQYF
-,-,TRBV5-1,CASSPAGTARSPLHF
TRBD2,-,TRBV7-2,CASTPVRGGYEETQYF
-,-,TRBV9,CASSVEGSPGREQFF
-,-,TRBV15,CATSSSRGSETQYF
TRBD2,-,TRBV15,CATSRDGLAGVNEQFF
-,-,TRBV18,CASSPLIQVSGNTIYF
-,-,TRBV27,CASSYLGGEQYF
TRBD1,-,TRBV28,CASSFRGLGNTIYF
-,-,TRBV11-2,CASSLGGANVLTF
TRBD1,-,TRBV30,CATRRTGGTYEQYF
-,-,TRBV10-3,CAISDLDEQFF
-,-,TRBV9,CASSPYPSTDTQYF
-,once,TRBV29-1,CSAAGLPSGANVLTF
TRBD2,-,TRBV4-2,CASSQDGTRTGETQYF
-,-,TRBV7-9,CASSLEQWGSTGELFF
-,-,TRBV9,CASSRQGGHYGYTF
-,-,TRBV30,CAWTSPSYNEQFF
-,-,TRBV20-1,CSARAGHEQFF
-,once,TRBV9,CASSGRASYNEQFF
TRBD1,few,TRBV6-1,CATQTGVGETQYF
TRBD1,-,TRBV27,CASSTRQGAGYGYTF
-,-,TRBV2,CASSEKGVGGEQFF
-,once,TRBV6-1,CASSVTGSYEQYF
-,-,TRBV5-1,CASSSSTSIPYEQYF
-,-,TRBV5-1,CASSAPERAALETQYF
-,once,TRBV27,CASIPTRSYNEQFF
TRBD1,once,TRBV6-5,CASSQDRAFYEQYF
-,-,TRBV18,CASSPRGRVDTQYF
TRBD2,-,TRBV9,CASSVVTSGRKSGELFF
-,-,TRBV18,CASSPQVIEKLFF
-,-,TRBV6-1,CASKGSTYEQYF
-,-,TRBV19,CASRNRRVDEKLFF
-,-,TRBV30,CAFGPGKSGF
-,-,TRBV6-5,CASRVGGRGEQYF
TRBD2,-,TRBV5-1,CASSFRGDEQYF
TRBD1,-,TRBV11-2,CASSLHRGPYEQYF
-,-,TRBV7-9,CASSLSGVNEQFF
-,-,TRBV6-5,CASTREGTQYF